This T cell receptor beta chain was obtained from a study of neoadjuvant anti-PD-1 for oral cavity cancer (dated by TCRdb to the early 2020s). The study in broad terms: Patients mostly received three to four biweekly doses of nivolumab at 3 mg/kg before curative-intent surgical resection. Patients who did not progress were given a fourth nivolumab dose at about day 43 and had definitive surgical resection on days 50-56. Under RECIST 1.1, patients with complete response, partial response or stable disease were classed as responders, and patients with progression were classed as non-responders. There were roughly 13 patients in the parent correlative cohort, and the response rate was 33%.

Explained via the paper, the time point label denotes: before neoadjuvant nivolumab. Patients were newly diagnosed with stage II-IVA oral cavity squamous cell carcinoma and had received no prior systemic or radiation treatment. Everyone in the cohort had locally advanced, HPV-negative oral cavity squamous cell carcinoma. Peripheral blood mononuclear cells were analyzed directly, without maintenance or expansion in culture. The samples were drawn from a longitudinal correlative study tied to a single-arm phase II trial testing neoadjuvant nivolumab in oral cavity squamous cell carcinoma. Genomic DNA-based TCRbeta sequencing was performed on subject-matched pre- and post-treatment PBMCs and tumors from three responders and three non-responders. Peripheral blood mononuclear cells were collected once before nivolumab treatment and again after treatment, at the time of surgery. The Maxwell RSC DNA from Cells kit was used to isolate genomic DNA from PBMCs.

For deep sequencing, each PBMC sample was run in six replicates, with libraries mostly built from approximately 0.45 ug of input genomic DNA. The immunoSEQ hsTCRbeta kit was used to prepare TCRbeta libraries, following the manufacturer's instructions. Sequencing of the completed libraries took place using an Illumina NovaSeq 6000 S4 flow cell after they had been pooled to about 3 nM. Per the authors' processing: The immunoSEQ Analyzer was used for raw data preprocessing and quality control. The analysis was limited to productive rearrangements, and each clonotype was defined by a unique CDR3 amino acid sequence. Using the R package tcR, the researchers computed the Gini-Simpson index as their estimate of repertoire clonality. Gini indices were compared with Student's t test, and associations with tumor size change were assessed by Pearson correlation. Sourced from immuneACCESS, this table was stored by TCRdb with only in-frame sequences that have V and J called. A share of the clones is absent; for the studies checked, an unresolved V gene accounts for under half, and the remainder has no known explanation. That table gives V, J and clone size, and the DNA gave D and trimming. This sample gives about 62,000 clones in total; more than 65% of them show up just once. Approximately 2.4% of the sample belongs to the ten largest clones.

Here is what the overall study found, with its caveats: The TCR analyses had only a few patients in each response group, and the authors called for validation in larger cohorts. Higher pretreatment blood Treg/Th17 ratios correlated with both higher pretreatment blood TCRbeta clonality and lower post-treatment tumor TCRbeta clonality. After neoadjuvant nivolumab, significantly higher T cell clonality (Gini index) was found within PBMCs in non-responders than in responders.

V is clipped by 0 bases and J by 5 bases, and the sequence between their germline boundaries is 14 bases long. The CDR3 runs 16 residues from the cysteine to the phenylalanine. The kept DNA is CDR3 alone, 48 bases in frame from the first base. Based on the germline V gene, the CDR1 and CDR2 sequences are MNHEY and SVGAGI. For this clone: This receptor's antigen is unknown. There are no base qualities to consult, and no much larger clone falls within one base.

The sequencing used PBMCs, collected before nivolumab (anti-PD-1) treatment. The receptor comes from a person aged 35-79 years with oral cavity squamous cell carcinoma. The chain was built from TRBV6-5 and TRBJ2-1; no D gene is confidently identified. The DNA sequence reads TGTGCCAGCAGTTACTCGGGAAGTCCCCTTCACAATGAGCAGTTCTTC. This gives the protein CASSYSGSPLHNEQFF.